This passage covers 8 T cell receptor beta chains from one sample sequenced in a study of T cell responses to AZD1222 COVID-19 vaccine (dated by TCRdb to the early 2020s). Per the publication, the time point label means: baseline before first vaccination. Receptor amplification or capture employed the immunoSEQ multiplex PCR assay. TCRdb retrieved this table from immuneACCESS and kept in-frame rearrangements only. Not all clones are present; in checked studies, unresolved V genes account for under half, and no reason is known for the remainder. The sample includes more than 100,000 clones, with over 80% observed a single time. The ten largest clones represent 14% to 15% of the sample. The material sequenced was peripheral blood, taken on day 0 of AZD1222 vaccination. These receptors all stem from an adult in good health.

CDR3 DNA: TGTGCCAGCAGGCGTGATGGGGGATACACTGAAGCTTTCTTT. This sequence encodes CASRRDGGYTEAFF. The V and J genes are TRBV2 and TRBJ1-1; perhaps TRBD1 as D (5 bases). The CDR3 is made up of 14 amino acids. Trimming took 6 bases from V and 3 from J, leaving 14 bases between them. The germline gives CDR1 SNHLY, CDR2 FYNNEI. Full variable domain (missing parts from reference TRBV2 and TRBJ1-1): EPEVTQTPSHQVTQMGQEVILRCVPISNHLYFYWYRQILGQKVEFLVSFYNNEISEKSEIFDDQFSVERPDGSNFTLKIRSTKLEDSAMYFCASRRDGGYTEAFFGQGTRLTVV.

The V gene is TRBV19, the J gene TRBJ2-2; D ambiguous. The CDR3 totals 15 residues. Germline CDR1 and CDR2: LNHDA and SQIVND (reference sequence). V dropped 1 base and J dropped 3 bases, with 9 bases sitting between them. The CDR3 loop reads CASSIGRSYTGELFF. CDR3 bases: TGTGCCAGTAGTATAGGGCGGTCGTACACCGGGGAGCTGTTTTTT.

This sequence joins TRBV24-1 and TRBJ2-7, with TRBD1 matching over 10 bases. Germline CDR1 reads KGHDR; CDR2 reads SFDVKD. This CDR3 is built from 15 residues. J was trimmed by 5 bases and V by 6 bases; bases with no gene match: 9. In DNA, the CDR3 is TGTGCCACCAGTATAAGAGGGACAGGGGCACACGAGCAGTACTTC. Amino acids: CATSIRGTGAHEQYF.

The chain has TRBV12-3 or TRBV12-4 and TRBJ2-2; D unclear. The CDR3 is 13 amino acids. V was shortened by 3 bases and J by 5 bases, with 7 bases between the two germline ends. This chain's CDR3 is CASSFVGTGELFF. The DNA of the CDR3 is TGTGCCAGCAGTTTCGTGGGGACCGGGGAGCTGTTTTTT.

This chain uses TRBV9 with TRBJ2-1; 10 bases match TRBD2. The J segment lost 8 bases and the V segment lost 4 bases, leaving 9 bases of the junction unmatched. Germline assignment: CDR1 SGDLS and CDR2 YYNGEE. CDR3 length: 15 amino acids. In nucleotides, the CDR3 is TGTGCCAGCAGCTCGAGCGGGAGGGCCAAAGATGAGCAGTTCTTC. Translated, it gives CASSSSGRAKDEQFF.

This clone appeared once. CDR3 loop: CASSLEAVRGEIGYTF. In nucleotides, the CDR3 is TGTGCCAGCAGCTTAGAGGCTGTCAGGGGGGAAATAGGCTACACCTTC. The V gene is TRBV7-8, the J gene TRBJ1-2; 7 bases match TRBD1. The CDR3 contains 16 residues. Germline V CDR1 and CDR2: SGHVS, FQNEAQ. With V trimmed by 1 base and J by 8 bases, 13 bases remained unmatched.

The rearrangement links TRBV5-4 to TRBJ1-6, with a weak D call TRBD1 (6 bases). The CDR3 is 17 amino acids. V dropped 4 bases and J dropped 6 bases, with 20 bases sitting between them. The V gene's germline CDR1 is SGHNT and CDR2 YYREEE (reference sequence). CDR3 nucleotide sequence: TGTGCCAGCAGCCCATCTGCGGGGGGCTTGGGTAATTCACCCCTCCACTTT. Translating gives CASSPSAGGLGNSPLHF.

J is TRBJ1-2 and V is TRBV15; no definite D call. Trimming removed 0 bases from V and 4 bases from J, with 12 bases in between. The CDR3 runs to 15 residues. Germline loops: CDR1 LNHNV, CDR2 YYDKDF (reference sequence). CDR3 nucleotides: TGTGCCACCAGCAGAGATCGGGGAGGAGGCTATGGCTACACCTTC. Residues: CATSRDRGGGYGYTF.